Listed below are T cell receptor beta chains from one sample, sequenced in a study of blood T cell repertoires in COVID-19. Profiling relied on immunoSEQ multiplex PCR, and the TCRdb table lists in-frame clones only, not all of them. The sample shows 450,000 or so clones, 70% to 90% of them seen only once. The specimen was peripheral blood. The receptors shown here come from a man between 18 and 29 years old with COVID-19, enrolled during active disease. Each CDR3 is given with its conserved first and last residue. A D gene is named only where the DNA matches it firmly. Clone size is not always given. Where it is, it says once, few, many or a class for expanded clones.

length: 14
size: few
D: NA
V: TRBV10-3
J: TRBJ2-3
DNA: TGTGCCATCAGTGATTCTGAGGTCACAGATACGCAGTATTTT
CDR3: CAISDSEVTDTQYF

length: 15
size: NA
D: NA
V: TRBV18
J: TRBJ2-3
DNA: TGTGCCAGCTCACCAGTAGGGAGAAGCACAGATACGCAGTATTTT
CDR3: CASSPVGRSTDTQYF

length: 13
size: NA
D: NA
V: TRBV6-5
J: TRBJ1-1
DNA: TGTGCCAGCAGATTACAGCTGAACACTGAAGCTTTCTTT
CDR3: CASRLQLNTEAFF

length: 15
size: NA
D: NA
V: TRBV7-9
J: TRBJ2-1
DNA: TGTGCCAGCAGCTTAAGACTACGGGATTACAATGAGCAGTTCTTC
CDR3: CASSLRLRDYNEQFF

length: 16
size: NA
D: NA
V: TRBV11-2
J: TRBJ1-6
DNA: TGTGCCAGCAGCCTACTTCCTAGGCTAGGTAATTCACCCCTCCACTTT
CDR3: CASSLLPRLGNSPLHF

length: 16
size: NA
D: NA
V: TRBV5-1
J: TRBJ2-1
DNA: TGCGCCAGCAGCTTGGATAGCGGCAATGCCTACAATGAGCAGTTCTTC
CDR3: CASSLDSGNAYNEQFF

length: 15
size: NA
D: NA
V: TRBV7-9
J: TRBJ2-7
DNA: TGTGCCAGCAGCTTACGGCAGGCAGGCAGATACGAGCAGTACTTC
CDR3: CASSLRQAGRYEQYF

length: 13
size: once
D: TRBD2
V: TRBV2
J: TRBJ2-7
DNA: TGTGCCAGCCTAGCGGAGGACTCCTACGAGCAGTACTTC
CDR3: CASLAEDSYEQYF

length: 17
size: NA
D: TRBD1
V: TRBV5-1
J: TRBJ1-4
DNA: TGCGCCAGCAGCCAATCCCGGGACAGGGTGAGAAATGAAAAACTGTTTTTT
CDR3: CASSQSRDRVRNEKLFF

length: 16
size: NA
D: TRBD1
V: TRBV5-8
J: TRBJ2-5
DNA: TGTGCCAGCAGCAAGGGACAGGGATTAAGCCAAGAGACCCAGTACTTC
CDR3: CASSKGQGLSQETQYF

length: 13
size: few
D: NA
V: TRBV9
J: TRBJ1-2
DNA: TGTGCCAGCAGCGTGCGACAGTACGATGGCTACACCTTC
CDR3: CASSVRQYDGYTF

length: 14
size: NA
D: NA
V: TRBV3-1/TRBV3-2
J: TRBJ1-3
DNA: TGTGCCACCTCACAACAGGTCGCTGGAAACACCATATATTTT
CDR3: CATSQQVAGNTIYF

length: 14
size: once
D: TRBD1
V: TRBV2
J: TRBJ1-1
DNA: TGTGCCAGCAGTGAAGGAGGGACAGGAACTGAAGCTTTCTTT
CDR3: CASSEGGTGTEAFF

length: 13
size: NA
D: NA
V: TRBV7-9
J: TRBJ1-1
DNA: TGTGCCAGCAGCTCCGCGGGGAACACTGAAGCTTTCTTT
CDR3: CASSSAGNTEAFF

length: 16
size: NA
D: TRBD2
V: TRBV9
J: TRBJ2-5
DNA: TGTGCCAGCAGCCCGGGACTAGCGGGAGGTCAAGAGACCCAGTACTTC
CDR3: CASSPGLAGGQETQYF

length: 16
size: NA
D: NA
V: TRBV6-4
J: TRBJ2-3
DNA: TGTGCCAGCACTCCACGGGCGGGCGTTGGCACAGATACGCAGTATTTT
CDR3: CASTPRAGVGTDTQYF

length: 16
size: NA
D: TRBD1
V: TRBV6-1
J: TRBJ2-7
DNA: TGTGCCAGCAGTGACCAGACTCCGGGACAGGGTTACGAGCAGTACTTC
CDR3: CASSDQTPGQGYEQYF

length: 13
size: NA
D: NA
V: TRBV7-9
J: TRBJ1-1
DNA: TGTGCCAGCAGCTTCACAGAGAACACTGAAGCTTTCTTT
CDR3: CASSFTENTEAFF

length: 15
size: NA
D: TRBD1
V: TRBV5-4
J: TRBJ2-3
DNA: TGTGCCAGCAGCTTACAGGGGAGAGGGGCAGATACGCAGTATTTT
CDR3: CASSLQGRGADTQYF

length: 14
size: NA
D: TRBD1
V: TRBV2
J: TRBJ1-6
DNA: TGTGCCAGCCGTACAGGGGGTAATAATTCACCCCTCCACTTT
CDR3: CASRTGGNNSPLHF

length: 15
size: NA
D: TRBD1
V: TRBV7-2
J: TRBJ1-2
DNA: TGTGCCAGCAGCTCCGGGACAGGGGCCCCCTATGGCTACACCTTC
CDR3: CASSSGTGAPYGYTF

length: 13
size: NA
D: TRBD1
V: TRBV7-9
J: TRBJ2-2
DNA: TGTGCCAGCAGTTCAACAGGGGCTGGGGAGCTGTTTTTT
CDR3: CASSSTGAGELFF

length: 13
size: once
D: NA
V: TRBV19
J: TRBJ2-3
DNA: TGTGCCAGTAGCCCAACAGGGACAGATACGCAGTATTTT
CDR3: CASSPTGTDTQYF

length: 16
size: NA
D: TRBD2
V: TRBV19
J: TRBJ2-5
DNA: TGTGCCAGTGGGGGGCAACCGGGACTAGCGTGGGAGACCCAGTACTTC
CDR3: CASGGQPGLAWETQYF